The clone carrying this T cell receptor beta chain showed up just a few times. The sample belongs to a study of shared clonotypes between healthy human individuals. At the level of the study: Aged 18 to 49, the donors were two women and a few men.

Repertoires were generated with immunoSEQ multiplex PCR, while TCRdb's copy carries only in-frame clones and drops some. This sample carries under 750,000 clones, just under 75% of them seen once, and the ten largest clones take under 2%. V gave up 5 bases and J gave up 0 bases; unmatched junction bases: 14. This CDR3 spans 19 amino acids. CDR1 SGHNT and CDR2 YENEEA come from the germline V gene. This clonotype originated in a woman aged 30 to 39 in good health. The chain couples TRBV11-3 to TRBJ2-1; 9 nucleotides align to TRBD2. Sequenced sample: memory CD4+ T cells sorted from blood. As to subset: CD45RA-negative fraction. The CDR3 region has the DNA TGTGCCAGCAGCCCTAGGGGAGCGGGAGGCTCAAGCTCCTACAATGAGCAGTTCTTC. Translating gives CASSPRGAGGSSSYNEQFF.